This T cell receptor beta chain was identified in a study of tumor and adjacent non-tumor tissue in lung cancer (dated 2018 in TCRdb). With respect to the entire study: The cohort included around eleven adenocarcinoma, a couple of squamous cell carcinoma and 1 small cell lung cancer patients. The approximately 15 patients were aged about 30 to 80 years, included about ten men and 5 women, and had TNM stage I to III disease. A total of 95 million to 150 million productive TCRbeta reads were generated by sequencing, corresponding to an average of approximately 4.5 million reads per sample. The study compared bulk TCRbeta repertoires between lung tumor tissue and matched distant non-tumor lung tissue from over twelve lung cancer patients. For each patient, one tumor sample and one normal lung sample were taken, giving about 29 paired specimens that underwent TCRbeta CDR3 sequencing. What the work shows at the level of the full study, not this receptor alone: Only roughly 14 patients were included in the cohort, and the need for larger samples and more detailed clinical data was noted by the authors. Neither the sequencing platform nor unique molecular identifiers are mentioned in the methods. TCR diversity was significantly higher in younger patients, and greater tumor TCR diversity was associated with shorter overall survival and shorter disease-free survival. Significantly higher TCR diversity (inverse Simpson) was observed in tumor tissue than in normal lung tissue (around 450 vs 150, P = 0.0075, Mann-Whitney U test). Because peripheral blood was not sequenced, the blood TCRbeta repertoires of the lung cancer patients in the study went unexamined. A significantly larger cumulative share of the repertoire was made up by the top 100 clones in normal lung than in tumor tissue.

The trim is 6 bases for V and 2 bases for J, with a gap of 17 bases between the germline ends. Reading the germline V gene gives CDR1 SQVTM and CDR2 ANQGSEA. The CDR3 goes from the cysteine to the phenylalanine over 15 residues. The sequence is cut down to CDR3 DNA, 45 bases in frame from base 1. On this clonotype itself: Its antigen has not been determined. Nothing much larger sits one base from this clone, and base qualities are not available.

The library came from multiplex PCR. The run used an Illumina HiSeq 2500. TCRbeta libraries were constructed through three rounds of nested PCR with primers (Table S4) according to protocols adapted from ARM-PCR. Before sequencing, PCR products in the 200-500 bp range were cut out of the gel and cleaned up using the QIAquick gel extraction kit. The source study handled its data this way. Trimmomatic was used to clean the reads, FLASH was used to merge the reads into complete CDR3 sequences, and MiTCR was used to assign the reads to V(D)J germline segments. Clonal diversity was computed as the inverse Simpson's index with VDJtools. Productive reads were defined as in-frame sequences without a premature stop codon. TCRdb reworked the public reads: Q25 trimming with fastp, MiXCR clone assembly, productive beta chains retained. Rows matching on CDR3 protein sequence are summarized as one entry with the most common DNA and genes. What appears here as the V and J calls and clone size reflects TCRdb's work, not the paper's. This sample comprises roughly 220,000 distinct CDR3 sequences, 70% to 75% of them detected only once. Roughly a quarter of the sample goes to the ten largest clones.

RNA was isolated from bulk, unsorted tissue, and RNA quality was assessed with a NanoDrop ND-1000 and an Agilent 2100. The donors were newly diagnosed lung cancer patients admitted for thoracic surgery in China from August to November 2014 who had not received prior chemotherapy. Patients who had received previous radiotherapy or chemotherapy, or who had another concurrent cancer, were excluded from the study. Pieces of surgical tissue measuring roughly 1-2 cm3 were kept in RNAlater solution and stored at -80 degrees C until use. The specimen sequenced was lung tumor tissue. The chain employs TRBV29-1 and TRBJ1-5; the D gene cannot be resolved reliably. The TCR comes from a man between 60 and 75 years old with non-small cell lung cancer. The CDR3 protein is CSVAVLEGGNQPQHF. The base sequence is TGCAGCGTAGCAGTTCTGGAAGGAGGCAATCAGCCCCAGCATTTT.